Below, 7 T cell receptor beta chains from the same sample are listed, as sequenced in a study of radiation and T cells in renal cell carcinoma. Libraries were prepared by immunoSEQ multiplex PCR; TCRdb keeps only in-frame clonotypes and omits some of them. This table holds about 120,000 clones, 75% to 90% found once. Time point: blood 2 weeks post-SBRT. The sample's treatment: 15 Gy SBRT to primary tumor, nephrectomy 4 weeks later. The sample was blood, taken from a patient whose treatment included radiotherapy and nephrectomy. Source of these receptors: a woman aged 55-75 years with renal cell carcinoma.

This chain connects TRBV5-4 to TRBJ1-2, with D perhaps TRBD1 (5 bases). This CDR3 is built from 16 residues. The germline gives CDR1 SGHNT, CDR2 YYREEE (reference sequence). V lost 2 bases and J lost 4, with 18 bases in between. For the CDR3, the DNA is TGTGCCAGCAGCTTTCAACCGGGACGAAGGACCTATGGCTACACCTTC. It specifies CASSFQPGRRTYGYTF.

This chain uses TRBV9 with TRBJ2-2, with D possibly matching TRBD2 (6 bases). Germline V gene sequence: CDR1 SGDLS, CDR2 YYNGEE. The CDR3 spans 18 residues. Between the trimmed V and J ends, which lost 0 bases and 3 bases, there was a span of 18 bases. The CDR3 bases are TGTGCCAGCAGCGTAGAGGGTCGGGCAGGGAGGTACACCGGGGAGCTGTTTTTT. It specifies CASSVEGRAGRYTGELFF.

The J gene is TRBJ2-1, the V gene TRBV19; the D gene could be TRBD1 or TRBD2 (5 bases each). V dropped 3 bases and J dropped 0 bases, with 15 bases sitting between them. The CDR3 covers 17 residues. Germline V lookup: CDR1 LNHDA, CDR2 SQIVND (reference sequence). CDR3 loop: CASSMDPGASSYNEQFF. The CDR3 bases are TGTGCCAGTAGTATGGATCCCGGGGCTAGCTCCTACAATGAGCAGTTCTTC.

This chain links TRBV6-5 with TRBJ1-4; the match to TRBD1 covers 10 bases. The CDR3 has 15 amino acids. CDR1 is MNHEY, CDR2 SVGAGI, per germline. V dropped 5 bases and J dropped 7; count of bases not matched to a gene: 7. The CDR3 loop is CASSTETGGGEKLFF. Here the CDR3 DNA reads TGTGCCAGCAGTACAGAGACAGGGGGCGGTGAAAAACTGTTTTTT.

The CDR3 spells CASCHRSEAGANVLTF. CDR3 bases: TGTGCCAGCTGTCATCGGTCGGAGGCTGGGGCCAACGTCCTGACTTTC. This sequence joins TRBV19 and TRBJ2-6; TRBD2 is a possible D gene (5 bases). Trimming removed 9 bases at V and 2 bases at J, with 17 bases between. CDR3 size: 16 residues. Germline CDR1 is LNHDA and CDR2 is SQIVND (reference sequence).

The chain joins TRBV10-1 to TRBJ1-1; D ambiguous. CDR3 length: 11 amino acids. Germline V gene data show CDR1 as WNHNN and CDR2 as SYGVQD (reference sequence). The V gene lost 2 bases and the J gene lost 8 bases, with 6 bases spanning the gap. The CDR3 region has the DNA TGCGCCAGCAGTGAGGGCAGGGAAGCTTTCTTT. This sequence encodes CASSEGREAFF.

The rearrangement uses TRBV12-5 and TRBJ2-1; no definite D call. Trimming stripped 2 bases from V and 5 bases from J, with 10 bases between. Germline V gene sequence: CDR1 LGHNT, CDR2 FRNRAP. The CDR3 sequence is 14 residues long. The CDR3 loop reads CASGLWRMDNEQFF. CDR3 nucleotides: TGTGCTAGTGGTTTGTGGCGGATGGACAATGAGCAGTTCTTC. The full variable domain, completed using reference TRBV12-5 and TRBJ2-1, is DARVTQTPRHKVTEMGQEVTMRCQPILGHNTVFWYRQTMMQGLELLAYFRNRAPLDDSGMPKDRFSAEMPDATLATLKIQPSEPRDSAVYFCASGLWRMDNEQFFGPGTRLTVL.